This TCR beta chain emerged from a study of blood T cell repertoires in COVID-19. The table came from immunoSEQ multiplex PCR; TCRdb's copy has only in-frame clones and leaves some out. This repertoire shows 250,000 to 350,000 clones, 85% to 90% found once; its top ten account for less than 11%. Germline V lookup: CDR1 ENHRY, CDR2 SYGVKD. CDR3 length: 15 amino acids. V lost 5 bases and J lost 2; bases outside the gene matches: 4. Cohorts were determined from participant-reported clinical history. The recovered donors of Cohort 3 showed two negative PCRs, clearance, or symptom resolution. The receptor was derived from a woman in her late teens or twenties who had recovered from COVID-19. V is TRBV10-3 and J is TRBJ1-5; 9 bases map to TRBD1. The sample consisted of PBMCs or T cells enriched from blood (not recorded which). The CDR3 region has the DNA TGTGCCATCAGTCGGGACAGGGAGGGCAATCAGCCCCAGCATTTT. Translation: CAISRDREGNQPQHF.